This TCR beta chain is from a study of cytomegalovirus exposure and HLA in healthy donors. Whole-study findings and limits: Whilst most TCR sequences proved rare, a subset of public TCRs occurred across many donors. As was reported, the HLA-A and HLA-B alleles of most subjects were accurately predicted from TCR beta sequences.

A note on this clone: The antigen remains undetermined.

The PCR used 60 Vbeta and 13 Jbeta primers. Repertoires were generated with immunoSEQ multiplex PCR, while TCRdb's copy carries only in-frame clones and drops some. There are roughly 67,000 clones in the sample; 60% to 80% occur only once, and approximately 8% lies in the top ten. Germline CDR1 is SGHNT and CDR2 is YENEEA. This CDR3 has 13 amino acids. After removal of 8 bases from V and 5 bases from J, the junction contained 8 bases not matched to a gene. Sequencing input: PBMCs. The sequence came from a man aged 60 to 75 in good health and CMV-seropositive. The chain joins TRBV11-3 to TRBJ2-5; TRBD1 agrees at 7 bases. The CDR3 is CASRGQTGETQYF. Written as DNA, the CDR3 is TGTGCCAGCCGAGGACAGACAGGGGAGACCCAGTACTTC.